The next 32 T cell receptor beta chains were all read from a single sample in a study of blood T cell repertoires in COVID-19. Assay: immunoSEQ multiplex PCR; the TCRdb copy retains only in-frame clones and omits some. The table has fewer than 500,000 clones, roughly 90% seen once. The sample comprised peripheral blood. These receptor sequences come from a woman between 25 and 40 years old with acute or convalescent COVID-19.

The gene calls are TRBV19 and TRBJ2-2; tentatively, D is TRBD1 (6 bases). Looked up from germline, CDR1 is LNHDA and CDR2 is SQIVND (reference sequence). The V and J ends lost 9 bases and 5 bases respectively, with 19 bases between them. The CDR3 loop spans 15 amino acids. Here the CDR3 DNA reads TGTGCCAGCCATCCAATCACAGGGTGGACCGGGGAGCTGTTTTTT. Translation gives CASHPITGWTGELFF.

The gene calls are TRBV6-1 and TRBJ2-5, with 8 positions matching TRBD2. The length of the CDR3 is 16 residues. Unmatched junction bases numbered 8, after V lost 0 bases and J lost 5 bases. Germline-derived CDR1 and CDR2 are MNHNS and SASEGT. CDR3 bases: TGTGCCAGCAGTGAAGCTGGGAGCGGGGGAGGGGAGACCCAGTACTTC. This codes for CASSEAGSGGGETQYF.

This chain uses TRBV3-1 (or the pseudogene TRBV3-2) with TRBJ2-1; D unclear. CDR1 LGHDT and CDR2 YNNKEL come from the germline V gene (reference sequence). CDR3 size: 17 residues. V was clipped by 1 base and J by 8 bases, with 21 bases between them. The CDR3, as DNA: TGTGCCAGCAGCCAAGGAATCGGGTCACCCCTCGGAGATGAGCAGTTCTTC. The encoded protein is CASSQGIGSPLGDEQFF.

The chain uses TRBV18 and TRBJ2-3; D is uncertain. V lost 1 base and J lost 2, with 7 bases in between. The CDR3 is made up of 14 amino acids. Per germline, CDR1 KGHSH and CDR2 LQKENI. This CDR3 is CASSPQENTDTQYF. The CDR3 DNA is TGTGCCAGCTCACCACAGGAGAACACAGATACGCAGTATTTT.

Notes on this clone: In the same sample, other DNA sequences code for this CDR3. The chain recombines TRBV12-3 or TRBV12-4 with TRBJ1-2, with TRBD1 matching over 8 bases. V lost 5 bases to trimming and J lost 4 bases; unmatched junction nucleotides: 3. The CDR3 contains 13 residues. CDR3 sequence: CASSPGTGYGYTF. DNA for the CDR3: TGTGCCAGCAGTCCAGGGACAGGCTATGGCTACACCTTC.

V usage is TRBV28 and J usage is TRBJ1-2; D call uncertain. This CDR3 is built from 11 residues. V was trimmed by 2 bases and J by 13 bases, leaving 11 bases between them. CDR1 and CDR2 from the germline V gene are MDHEN and SYDVKM. CDR3 region: CASSLNNEVTF. CDR3 sequence (DNA): TGTGCCAGCAGTTTAAACAATGAGGTCACCTTC.

CDR3 region: CASSKALRGGHYNEQFF. The CDR3 DNA sequence: TGTGCCAGCAGCAAAGCGCTCCGAGGGGGCCACTACAATGAGCAGTTCTTC. The chain uses TRBV21-1 and TRBJ2-1; no check of the table's D call, TRBD1, against the DNA was made. TRBV21-1 is a documented pseudogene. The CDR3 sequence is 17 residues long.

Turning to this clone: Other DNA sequences in the same sample also yield this CDR3. The chain couples TRBV27 to TRBJ1-2, with a weak D call TRBD1 (5 bases). This CDR3 spans 13 amino acids. V was pared by 2 bases and J by 4 bases, with 8 bases between. The germline V gene has CDR1 MNHEY and CDR2 SMNVEV (reference sequence). In DNA, the CDR3 is TGTGCCAGCAGTTTAGGCAGGGCCTATGGCTACACCTTC. This encodes CASSLGRAYGYTF.

This chain joins TRBV9 and TRBJ2-4, with TRBD1 identical over 9 bases. The CDR3 runs to 16 residues. Germline CDR1 SGDLS, CDR2 YYNGEE. V was clipped by 3 bases and J by 1 base; unmatched bases: 5. This CDR3 is CASSATGGWAKNIQYF. In DNA form, the CDR3 reads TGTGCCAGCAGCGCAACAGGGGGCTGGGCCAAAAACATTCAGTACTTC.

This clone was counted between two and nine times. The chain has TRBV4-1 and TRBJ1-6; 8 bases are a match to TRBD1. Germline V CDR1 and CDR2: MGHRA, YSYEKL. The CDR3 is made up of 19 amino acids. J was trimmed by 6 bases and V by 1 base; bases with no gene match: 14. The DNA of the CDR3 is TGCGCCAGCAGCCAAGGGTTGGCCGGGTCGGGACAGGTTAATTCACCCCTCCACTTT. It specifies CASSQGLAGSGQVNSPLHF.

This rearrangement joins TRBV18 to TRBJ1-2; the D gene is possibly TRBD1 (5 bases). Trimming left V 0 bases short and J 7 bases short, with 12 bases between. Germline V CDR1 and CDR2: KGHSH, LQKENI. CDR3 length: 14 residues. CDR3 nucleotides: TGTGCCAGCTCACCACCGAGAGACAGTGGTGGCTACACCTTC. Translating it yields CASSPPRDSGGYTF.

V and J are TRBV27 and TRBJ2-1; 11 nucleotides line up with TRBD2. The V gene's germline CDR1 is MNHEY and CDR2 SMNVEV (reference sequence). J gave up 6 bases and V 3 bases, and 7 bases lay outside the gene matches. The CDR3 runs to 16 residues. The CDR3 DNA reads as TGTGCCAGCAGTTTCCCCTATAGCGGGGGGGCCAATGAGCAGTTCTTC. It yields the protein CASSFPYSGGANEQFF.

This chain connects TRBV5-1 to TRBJ1-5, with D possibly matching TRBD1 (5 bases). Germline V gene sequence: CDR1 SGHRS, CDR2 YFSETQ. The CDR3 has 14 residues. The V and J ends lost 2 bases and 4 bases respectively, with 10 bases between them. As DNA, the CDR3 is TGCGCCAGCAGCTTTGGGGGGGTTAATCAGCCCCAGCATTTT. It translates to CASSFGGVNQPQHF. Variable domain in full (rest from reference TRBV5-1 and TRBJ1-5): KAGVTQTPRYLIKTRGQQVTLSCSPISGHRSVSWYQQTPGQGLQFLFEYFSETQRNKGNFPGRFSGRQFSNSRSEMNVSTLELGDSALYLCASSFGGVNQPQHFGDGTRLSIL.

This rearrangement joins TRBV5-6 to TRBJ2-7, with D tentatively TRBD1 (6 bases). Germline loops: CDR1 SGHDT, CDR2 YYEEEE. V was cut by 4 bases and J by 2 bases, with 13 bases left in between. The CDR3 loop spans 14 amino acids. CDR3 DNA sequence: TGTGCCAGCAGCGGACGGACAGTCGCCTACGAGCAGTACTTC. Protein: CASSGRTVAYEQYF.

The rearrangement links TRBV5-4 to TRBJ2-7; 11 bases line up with TRBD1. This CDR3 has 16 residues. Unmatched junction bases numbered 7, after V lost 4 bases and J lost 1 base. Germline V lookup: CDR1 SGHNT, CDR2 YYREEE (reference sequence). In DNA, the CDR3 is TGTGCCAGCAGCCGGGACAGGGGGTTCGGGTCCTACGAGCAGTACTTC. The encoded protein is CASSRDRGFGSYEQYF.

This rearrangement joins TRBV9 to TRBJ2-2, with 8 bases aligning to TRBD1. V trimming: 1 base; J trimming: 2 bases; junction bases outside the gene matches: 7. Germline CDR1 and CDR2: SGDLS and YYNGEE. The CDR3 contains 17 residues. The CDR3 DNA reads TGTGCCAGCAGCGTACGGATGACAGGGGCAAACACCGGGGAGCTGTTTTTT. Translation: CASSVRMTGANTGELFF.

The rearrangement uses TRBV3-1 (or the pseudogene TRBV3-2) and TRBJ2-3, with D perhaps matching TRBD2 (5 bases). The CDR3 is made up of 13 amino acids. Trimming removed 5 bases at V and 4 bases at J, with 10 bases between. CDR1 is LGHDT and CDR2 is YNNKEL in the germline V gene (reference sequence). The CDR3 loop reads CASSSRGPDTQYF. The CDR3 coding sequence is TGTGCCAGCAGCTCAAGAGGGCCAGATACGCAGTATTTT.

This chain uses TRBV5-5 with TRBJ2-5; tentative D call: TRBD2 (6 bases). V dropped 0 bases and J dropped 4 bases, with 10 bases sitting between them. The CDR3 spans 14 residues. Germline V lookup: CDR1 SGHKS, CDR2 YYEKEE (reference sequence). Written as DNA, the CDR3 is TGTGCCAGCAGCTTGGGGAGCGGGTTAGAGACCCAGTACTTC. The encoded protein is CASSLGSGLETQYF.

The gene calls are TRBV28 and TRBJ2-7; D remains ambiguous. This CDR3 contains 14 residues. The germline CDR1 and CDR2 sequences are MDHEN and SYDVKM. V was clipped by 1 base and J by 4 bases, with 11 bases between them. CDR3 in DNA: TGTGCCAGCAGTTTATTCGGCAGGTGGTACGAGCAGTACTTC. This gives the protein CASSLFGRWYEQYF.

This sequence joins TRBV5-1 and TRBJ2-7; 7 bases are shared with TRBD1. V dropped 4 bases and J dropped 7; count of bases not matched to a gene: 11. The CDR3 is 14 residues long. CDR1 and CDR2 (germline): SGHRS, YFSETQ. CDR3 in amino acids: CASSRGPLGPEQYF. CDR3 sequence (DNA): TGCGCCAGCAGCAGGGGGCCCCTTGGTCCGGAGCAGTACTTC.

V usage is TRBV4-1 and J usage is TRBJ2-1; a weak D match, TRBD2 (6 bases). V was clipped by 1 base and J by 5 bases, with 18 bases between them. Germline V gives CDR1 MGHRA, CDR2 YSYEKL. CDR3 length: 17 residues. The CDR3 sequence is CASSQGRTGVTNNEQFF. In DNA, the CDR3 is TGCGCCAGCAGCCAAGGGAGGACGGGGGTTACGAACAATGAGCAGTTCTTC.

V gene TRBV7-3 combines with J gene TRBJ2-5; 7 bases fit TRBD1. CDR3 length: 13 amino acids. Germline lookup yields CDR1 SGHTA and CDR2 FQGTGA. V was clipped by 4 bases and J by 1 base; unmatched bases: 0. CDR3 loop: CASSYRGQETQYF. CDR3 nucleotide sequence: TGTGCCAGCAGCTACAGGGGCCAAGAGACCCAGTACTTC.

The V call is TRBV28, the J call TRBJ1-1; 8 bases are a match to TRBD1. Germline V CDR1 and CDR2: MDHEN, SYDVKM. This CDR3 is built from 14 residues. V gave up 7 bases and J gave up 6 bases; unmatched junction bases: 10. The CDR3 is CASNHNRGSAEAFF. In DNA, the CDR3 is TGTGCCAGCAACCACAACAGGGGGAGCGCTGAAGCTTTCTTT.

The rearrangement uses TRBV4-1 and TRBJ2-7; TRBD2 agrees at 7 bases. The germline V gene has CDR1 MGHRA and CDR2 YSYEKL. The CDR3 consists of 16 residues. J gave up 2 bases and V 0 bases, and 7 bases lay outside the gene matches. CDR3 DNA sequence: TGCGCCAGCAGCCAAGATGTCCTAGCGGTGACCTACGAGCAGTACTTC. Translating it yields CASSQDVLAVTYEQYF.

The V call is TRBV2, the J call TRBJ2-1, with a possible D match to TRBD1 (6 bases). This CDR3 is 14 amino acids long. The germline V gene encodes CDR1 SNHLY and CDR2 FYNNEI. The V gene lost 7 bases and the J gene lost 4 bases, with 14 bases spanning the gap. The CDR3 loop is CASMLGQGYNEQFF. In DNA form, the CDR3 reads TGTGCCAGCATGCTGGGGCAGGGGTACAATGAGCAGTTCTTC. Filled out from reference TRBV2 and TRBJ2-1, the complete variable domain reads EPEVTQTPSHQVTQMGQEVILRCVPISNHLYFYWYRQILGQKVEFLVSFYNNEISEKSEIFDDQFSVERPDGSNFTLKIRSTKLEDSAMYFCASMLGQGYNEQFFGPGTRLTVL.

The V gene is TRBV18, the J gene TRBJ1-1, with unresolved D. The CDR3 is 14 amino acids. The V and J ends lost 5 bases and 7 bases respectively, with 17 bases between them. Germline V lookup: CDR1 KGHSH, CDR2 LQKENI. CDR3 loop: CASSSTRHTLEAFF. DNA for the CDR3: TGTGCCAGCTCATCGACCCGACATACCCTTGAAGCTTTCTTT. Variable domain in full (rest from reference TRBV18 and TRBJ1-1): NAGVMQNPRHLVRRRGQEARLRCSPMKGHSHVYWYRQLPEEGLKFMVYLQKENIIDESGMPKERFSAEFPKEGPSILRIQQVVRGDSAAYFCASSSTRHTLEAFFGQGTRLTVV.

The chain employs TRBV7-9 and TRBJ1-1; 9 bases agree with TRBD1. J lost 4 bases, V lost 11 bases, and 17 bases had no gene match. Germline loops: CDR1 SEHNR, CDR2 FQNEAQ (reference sequence). The CDR3 runs 16 residues. CDR3 loop: CASSHLRDRAATEAFF. The CDR3 DNA reads TGTGCCTCCTCCCACCTCCGGGACAGGGCGGCCACTGAAGCTTTCTTT.

The chain is built from TRBV19 and TRBJ1-6; 7 bases map to TRBD1. The germline gives CDR1 LNHDA, CDR2 SQIVND (reference sequence). J was trimmed by 6 bases and V by 7 bases; bases with no gene match: 6. CDR3 length: 14 residues. The CDR3 nucleotides are TGTGCCAGTAACCCGACAGGGATTAATTCACCCCTCCACTTT. Its protein is CASNPTGINSPLHF.

This clone was seen a handful of times. The CDR3 sequence is CASRPEWDRGGWAQHF. CDR3 in DNA: TGCGCCAGCCGTCCGGAATGGGACAGGGGAGGTTGGGCCCAGCATTTT. This sequence joins TRBV10-1 and TRBJ1-5; 10 bases match TRBD1. This CDR3 region has 16 residues. With V trimmed by 8 bases and J by 11 bases, 18 bases remained unmatched. From germline, CDR1 is WNHNN and CDR2 SYGVQD (reference sequence).

The genes are TRBV11-1 and TRBJ2-3, with D unclear. CDR1 and CDR2 from the germline V gene are SGHAT and FQDESV (reference sequence). V gave up 1 base and J gave up 6 bases, with 8 bases separating them. The CDR3 is made up of 13 amino acids. The CDR3 sequence: CASSLGLGDTQYF. DNA of the CDR3: TGTGCCAGCAGCTTAGGGCTCGGGGATACGCAGTATTTT.

The chain links TRBV10-3 to TRBJ2-3, with TRBD2 matching 13 bases. Per germline, CDR1 ENHRY and CDR2 SYGVKD. The CDR3 spans 15 residues. Trimming took 6 bases from V and 4 from J; bases not matched to a gene: 4. CDR3 bases: TGTGCCATCAGATCCGGGACTAGCGGGGCAGATACGCAGTATTTT. Its translation: CAIRSGTSGADTQYF.

The rearrangement uses TRBV19 and TRBJ2-3, with D possibly being TRBD1 (6 bases). Between the trimmed V and J ends, which lost 8 bases and 4 bases, there was a span of 13 bases. CDR3 size: 13 residues. CDR1 is LNHDA and CDR2 is SQIVND in the germline V gene (reference sequence). CDR3: CASLSEGADTQYF. The CDR3 coding sequence is TGTGCCAGTCTAAGCGAGGGGGCAGATACGCAGTATTTT.